This TCR beta chain was recorded in a study of T cells in Graves' hyperthyroidism and ophthalmopathy. This clonotype was counted at least ten times. Its specificity is unknown. The germline CDR1 and CDR2 sequences are DFQATT and SNEGSKA (reference sequence). After removal of 5 bases from V and 4 bases from J, the junction contained 7 bases not matched to a gene. The CDR3 has 13 residues. What was amplified from RNA transcripts were TCR beta CDR3 regions. A set of HTBI primers served as the primers for a first-round RT-PCR of the TCR CDR3. Each CDR3 protein gets one entry after TCRdb re-called the multiplex PCR reads with MiXCR. Of about 700,000 distinct CDR3 sequences detected, 14% appear once; the ten largest clones hold approximately 10%. General observations from the study: Using 13 V-J features, a model discriminated ophthalmopathy from stable hyperthyroidism.

Patients aged 18 to 65 had newly diagnosed hyperthyroidism that had lasted under 2 months. Sequences were obtained from blood. J is TRBJ2-7 and V is TRBV20-1; TRBD1 aligns across 8 bases. The receptor comes from a young woman with Graves' hyperthyroidism. The CDR3 region is CSALQGAGYEQYF. In nucleotides, the CDR3 is TGCAGTGCTCTTCAGGGGGCCGGGTACGAGCAGTACTTC.